The 26 T cell receptor beta chains listed next were all sequenced from one sample in a study of radiotherapy plus CTLA-4 blockade in lung cancer. Produced via immunoSEQ multiplex PCR; TCRdb's table is partial and in-frame only. The table lists around 82,000 clones, 78% of them singletons. The source material was peripheral blood, sampled from a patient treated with radiotherapy plus ipilimumab. These receptors were obtained from a human donor with non-small cell lung cancer whose response to radiotherapy plus ipilimumab could not be evaluated. Some clones in this sample may be carry-over from other donors' samples.

The chain couples TRBV11-2 to TRBJ1-2; D might be TRBD1 (5 bases). Germline loops: CDR1 SGHAT, CDR2 FQNNGV. The CDR3 spans 13 residues. Trimming shortened V by 0 bases and J by 8 bases, and 10 bases separated the two germline ends. The CDR3 DNA is TGTGCCAGCAGCTTAGAGGGGCGAGAAGGCTACACCTTC. Its translation is CASSLEGREGYTF.

This sequence joins TRBV7-9 and TRBJ2-5, with TRBD2 identical over 8 bases. This CDR3 has 15 residues. Germline V gene lookup returns CDR1 SEHNR and CDR2 FQNEAQ (reference sequence). V lost 5 bases, J lost 4 bases, and 9 bases stayed unmatched. CDR3 region: CASSPLAGGTETQYF. In DNA form, the CDR3 reads TGTGCCAGCAGCCCTCTGGCGGGAGGTACAGAGACCCAGTACTTC.

This chain connects TRBV5-1 to TRBJ1-2; 7 bases match TRBD1. Trimming removed 4 bases from V and 5 bases from J; junction bases left unmatched: 8. This CDR3 is 14 amino acids long. From germline, CDR1 is SGHRS and CDR2 YFSETQ. CDR3 in DNA: TGCGCCAGCAGCCCGGACGGACAGGCGTATGGCTACACCTTC. This gives the protein CASSPDGQAYGYTF.

J is TRBJ2-4 and V is TRBV6-1; 11 bases fit TRBD1. CDR3 size: 14 residues. Germline-derived CDR1 and CDR2 are MNHNS and SASEGT. The V segment lost 8 bases and the J segment 8 bases; nucleotides outside the gene matches: 8. The CDR3 sequence: CASCRDRGMDIQYF. The CDR3 bases are TGTGCCAGCTGCCGGGACAGGGGGATGGACATTCAGTACTTC.

This chain joins TRBV7-2 and TRBJ1-5; 10 positions agree with TRBD1. V was clipped by 5 bases and J by 2 bases; unmatched bases: 6. Germline CDR1 SGHTA, CDR2 FQGNSA. The CDR3 is 16 amino acids. CDR3 region: CASSLGQGGGNQPQHF. The CDR3 nucleotides are TGTGCCAGCAGCCTCGGACAGGGGGGAGGCAATCAGCCCCAGCATTTT.

The chain recombines TRBV6-5 with TRBJ1-2, with TRBD1 matching over 7 bases. The CDR3 runs 14 residues. The trim removed 5 bases at V and 4 bases at J, leaving 7 bases unmatched. Looked up from germline, CDR1 is MNHEY and CDR2 is SVGAGI. CDR3 amino acids: CASSPTGQSYGYTF. The CDR3 nucleotides are TGTGCCAGCAGTCCCACGGGACAGAGCTATGGCTACACCTTC.

A single count supports this clone. One end of the junction varies from germline; a read error may be responsible. This chain links TRBV7-7 with TRBJ1-1; 9 bases fit TRBD1. The CDR3 extends over 14 amino acids. CDR1 and CDR2 (germline): SSHAT, FNYEAQ (reference sequence). In DNA form, the CDR3 reads TGTGCTAGCAGCATACTGACAGGGGGTTCTGAAGCTTTCTTT. Amino acid sequence: CASSILTGGSEAFF.

This clone was detected only once. V and J are TRBV5-6 and TRBJ1-2; TRBD1 agrees at 10 bases. Trimming cost V 2 bases and J 8 bases; bases outside gene matches: 3. The germline CDR1 and CDR2 sequences are SGHDT and YYEEEE. This CDR3 comprises 13 residues. The CDR3 nucleotides are TGTGCCAGCAGCTTCGGACAGGGGGGGGGCTACACCTTC. It yields the protein CASSFGQGGGYTF.

This clone was seen only a few times. In the same sample, other DNA sequences code for this CDR3. J is TRBJ2-2 and V is TRBV6-1, with 12 bases lining up with TRBD2. Germline loops: CDR1 MNHNS, CDR2 SASEGT. The length of the CDR3 is 18 residues. The J segment lost 1 base and the V segment lost 1 base, leaving 4 bases of the junction unmatched. The CDR3, as DNA: TGTGCCAGCAGTGAAGGACTAGCGGGGGCGTTGAACACCGGGGAGCTGTTTTTT. It yields the protein CASSEGLAGALNTGELFF.

The chain is built from TRBV28 and TRBJ1-3, with 10 nucleotides matching TRBD1. J was trimmed by 3 bases and V by 6 bases; bases with no gene match: 11. The CDR3 has 17 residues. Germline V gene sequence: CDR1 MDHEN, CDR2 SYDVKM. CDR3 DNA sequence: TGTGCCAGCAGCCCACCACCGGGACAGGGGTTTGGAAACACCATATATTTT. Protein sequence: CASSPPPGQGFGNTIYF. Full variable domain (missing parts from reference TRBV28 and TRBJ1-3): DVKVTQSSRYLVKRTGEKVFLECVQDMDHENMFWYRQDPGLGLRLIYFSYDVKMKEKGDIPEGYSVSREKKERFSLILESASTNQTSMYLCASSPPPGQGFGNTIYFGEGSWLTVV.

The CDR3 DNA reads TGTGCCTGGAGACGTACCCTTTCAGGGGGCCAGAGCTCTGGGGCCAACGTCCTGACTTTC. Translating it yields CAWRRTLSGGQSSGANVLTF. V and J are TRBV30 and TRBJ2-6; TRBD1 matches at 8 bases. The V gene's germline CDR1 is GTSNPN and CDR2 SVGIG (reference sequence). This CDR3 region has 20 residues. V shed 3 bases and J 0 bases; nucleotides not matched to a gene: 16.

This clone was detected only a few times. As DNA, the CDR3 is TGTGCCATCAGCGACAGGGTGAACACTGAAGCTTTCTTT. Translating it yields CAISDRVNTEAFF. The chain joins TRBV10-3 to TRBJ1-1; TRBD1 agrees at 7 bases. The CDR3 runs to 13 residues. Germline CDR1 is ENHRY and CDR2 is SYGVKD. Germline trimming cut 6 bases from V and 0 bases from J; bases unmatched to any gene: 1.

This sequence joins TRBV5-1 and TRBJ2-3; D is ambiguous. CDR1 is SGHRS, CDR2 YFSETQ, per germline. Deletions cut 0 bases from V and 1 base from J, with 6 bases between. This CDR3 has 14 residues. CDR3 protein: CASSLEQGTDTQYF. Written as DNA, the CDR3 is TGCGCCAGCAGCTTGGAGCAGGGCACAGATACGCAGTATTTT.

The chain employs TRBV11-2 and TRBJ2-7, with 7 nucleotides matching TRBD1. In germline, CDR1 is SGHAT, CDR2 FQNNGV. The CDR3 covers 13 residues. V shed 6 bases, J shed 6 bases, and the junction held 8 bases outside the gene matches. The CDR3 spells CASRKDRVGEQYF. CDR3 nucleotides: TGTGCCAGCAGGAAAGACAGGGTGGGCGAGCAGTACTTC.

The rearrangement uses TRBV5-1 and TRBJ1-5; weak D call: TRBD1 (5 bases). CDR1 and CDR2 (germline): SGHRS, YFSETQ. V was trimmed by 4 bases and J by 6 bases, leaving 14 bases between them. CDR3 length equals 14 residues. Here the CDR3 reads CASSPQVGGQPQHF. DNA for the CDR3: TGCGCCAGCAGCCCGCAGGTGGGGGGTCAGCCCCAGCATTTT.

This chain links TRBV29-1 with TRBJ2-7; TRBD1 aligns across 9 bases. Trimming at V came to 0 bases and at J to 2 bases, leaving 2 bases not matched to a gene. In germline, CDR1 is SQVTM, CDR2 ANQGSEA. The CDR3 runs 14 residues. The CDR3 region has the DNA TGCAGCGTTGAAGAGGGACAGGGAACCTACGAGCAGTACTTC. Its translation: CSVEEGQGTYEQYF.

In its sample, this clone was seen a few times. The chain employs TRBV7-9 and TRBJ2-5, with 8 bases identical to TRBD2. V shed 7 bases, J shed 4 bases, and the junction held 5 bases outside the gene matches. The CDR3 is 13 residues long. Germline CDR1 reads SEHNR; CDR2 reads FQNEAQ (reference sequence). This CDR3 reads CASTPAGGETQYF. CDR3 nucleotides: TGTGCCAGCACCCCCGCGGGGGGAGAGACCCAGTACTTC.

A few counts support this clone. The chain is built from TRBV18 and TRBJ2-2, with D unresolved. The CDR3 totals 13 residues. Germline CDR1 is KGHSH and CDR2 is LQKENI. Trimming took off 4 bases at V and 3 bases at J, with 6 bases between the two ends. The CDR3 loop is CASSRADTGELFF. CDR3 bases: TGTGCCAGCTCACGGGCCGACACCGGGGAGCTGTTTTTT.

The chain joins TRBV4-1 to TRBJ2-1; D ambiguous. This CDR3 is 15 amino acids long. The V end was cut by 0 bases, the J end by 4 bases, with 10 bases between. Germline-derived CDR1 and CDR2 are MGHRA and YSYEKL. The CDR3 reads CASSQEFGGYNEQFF. DNA of the CDR3: TGCGCCAGCAGCCAAGAATTCGGCGGATACAATGAGCAGTTCTTC.

The V and J genes are TRBV6-1 and TRBJ2-1; 8 positions agree with TRBD2. Germline trimming cut 4 bases from V and 16 bases from J; bases unmatched to any gene: 12. This CDR3 spans 13 amino acids. Germline V CDR1 and CDR2: MNHNS, SASEGT. The CDR3 DNA reads TGTGCCAGCAGTGCCGGTGTAGCGGGGACATTATTCTTC. Protein: CASSAGVAGTLFF.

CDR3 loop: CARPPDRGHNNQPQHF. The DNA of the CDR3 is TGTGCCAGACCTCCAGACAGGGGGCATAACAATCAGCCCCAGCATTTT. The gene calls are TRBV21-1 and TRBJ1-5; the D segment call TRBD1 is taken from the table without a DNA check. TRBV21-1 corresponds to a pseudogene. This CDR3 spans 16 amino acids.

The V and J genes are TRBV7-2 and TRBJ1-5; TRBD1 matches 9 bases. The CDR3 runs to 15 residues. CDR1 and CDR2 (germline): SGHTA, FQGNSA. J was trimmed by 0 bases and V by 5 bases; bases with no gene match: 2. The CDR3 DNA sequence: TGTGCCAGCAGCGGGACAGGGTATAGCAATCAGCCCCAGCATTTT. Its translation is CASSGTGYSNQPQHF.

The chain recombines TRBV6-1 with TRBJ2-1; 10 bases line up with TRBD2. The CDR3 extends over 14 amino acids. CDR1 is MNHNS and CDR2 is SASEGT in the germline V gene. With 0 bases clipped from V and 14 bases from J, the junction kept 7 bases outside the gene matches. The CDR3 DNA reads as TGTGCCAGCAGTGAAGCCCTAGCGGGGGCCCGGGAGTTCTTC. Translated, it gives CASSEALAGAREFF.

This clone was recorded a few times. The junction and the germline gene differ at one end; a read error may be behind it. The DNA of the CDR3 is TGTGCTAGCAGCCTTGACAGTAATTCACCCCTCCACTTT. Translating it yields CASSLDSNSPLHF. The chain carries TRBV7-7 and TRBJ1-6, with D perhaps TRBD1 (5 bases). CDR1 and CDR2 from the germline V gene are SSHAT and FNYEAQ (reference sequence). This CDR3 has 13 residues.

This clone was observed a few times. The J gene is TRBJ1-2, the V gene TRBV28; 7 bases agree with TRBD1. Germline V gene sequence: CDR1 MDHEN, CDR2 SYDVKM. CDR3 length: 12 amino acids. The J segment lost 8 bases and the V segment lost 2 bases, leaving 2 bases of the junction unmatched. The CDR3 region is CASSLTGVGYTF. CDR3 DNA sequence: TGTGCCAGCAGTTTAACAGGGGTCGGCTACACCTTC.

The chain joins TRBV10-3 to TRBJ2-7; 7 nucleotides align to TRBD1. Germline CDR1 ENHRY, CDR2 SYGVKD. V shed 10 bases, J shed 4 bases, and the junction held 16 bases outside the gene matches. This CDR3 has 15 residues. The CDR3 coding sequence is TGTGCCACCAGCCCCCGGCCAGGGGGAAGTTACGAGCAGTACTTC. Amino acids: CATSPRPGGSYEQYF.